This T cell receptor beta chain was captured by sequencing in a study of blood T cell repertoires in COVID-19. Looking at the study overall: The origin of the acute and convalescent COVID-19 samples was the United States, Italy and Spain. T cells, B-cell-depleted T cells, or PBMCs supplied cDNA or gDNA.

In the study's own analysis: Reference gene primer amplification gave nucleated cell count estimates. Libraries were prepared by immunoSEQ multiplex PCR; TCRdb keeps only in-frame clonotypes and omits some of them. That table gives V, J and clone size, and the DNA gave D and trimming. The sample holds 25,000 to 40,000 clones, 65% to 90% seen once. Trimming took off 2 bases at V and 1 base at J, with 8 bases between the two ends. Germline V gene lookup returns CDR1 SQVTM and CDR2 ANQGSEA. The CDR3 has 14 amino acids. This receptor was obtained from a woman aged 55-70 years with active COVID-19. V is TRBV29-1 and J is TRBJ2-2; D is ambiguous. Material for sequencing was peripheral blood. CDR3 bases: TGCAGCGTTGAATGGCCTAGGAACACCGGGGAGCTGTTTTTT. Its protein product is CSVEWPRNTGELFF.